Listed below are T cell receptor beta chains from one sample, sequenced in a study of T-cell memory formation after mild COVID-19. One entry per CDR3 protein results from TCRdb running MiXCR on the 5' RACE reads. The sample contains 160,000 or so distinct CDR3 sequences, roughly 28% of which appear only once. Sequenced: PBMCs or a T cell subset sorted from them (not recorded which). The receptors come from an adult woman who had mild COVID-19 (a few samples of this study predate the infection). Cell type and time point are not known. The CDR3 runs from the conserved cysteine through the conserved F or W. Fields, in order: V gene, clone size, J gene, D gene, CDR3 DNA, CDR3 protein. The D gene is left open where the match is weak. Clone size is shown for a subset of rows, as once, few, many or a class of expanded clone.

>TRBV7-2|-|TRBJ2-1|TRBD2
TGTGCCAGCAGCTTAGTCGCGGGAGGGCCCTACAATGAGCAGTTCTTC
CASSLVAGGPYNEQFF
>TRBV13|few|TRBJ2-7|-
TGTGCCAGCAGCTCGGGCAACAGGGCAGCCGAGCAGTACTTC
CASSSGNRAAEQYF
>TRBV15|-|TRBJ1-5|-
TGTGCCACCAGCAGAGCTGGGTTCGAGTCCCAGCATTTT
CATSRAGFESQHF
>TRBV9|few|TRBJ1-1|-
TGTGCCAGCAGCGTAGACCAGAGAGAGACTGAAGCTTTCTTT
CASSVDQRETEAFF
>TRBV27|few|TRBJ2-7|TRBD1
TGTGCCAGCAGGAATCCGGGACAGGGGACCCTCGAGCAGTACTTC
CASRNPGQGTLEQYF
>TRBV5-1|few|TRBJ2-5|-
TGCGCCAGCAGCCGTTCTCAGGGTGCTCAAGAGACCCAGTACTTC
CASSRSQGAQETQYF
>TRBV12-3/TRBV12-4|-|TRBJ2-3|TRBD1
TGTGCCAGCACCGGGGCACAGGGGGCAACAGATACGCAGTATTTT
CASTGAQGATDTQYF
>TRBV6-4|-|TRBJ2-1|-
TGTGCCAGCAGTAAAACAGGGCTGAGTGAGCAGTTCTTC
CASSKTGLSEQFF
>TRBV10-3|-|TRBJ2-7|TRBD1
TGTGCCATCAGTGAGTCGGGACAGGGTGGCGAGCAGTACTTC
CAISESGQGGEQYF
>TRBV30|-|TRBJ2-3|-
TGTGCCTGGAGTGTACTAGCTGTAGATACGCAGTATTTT
CAWSVLAVDTQYF
>TRBV7-3|-|TRBJ1-2|-
TGTGCCAGCAGCTTAGGGGCAGGGATTCATGGCTACACCTTC
CASSLGAGIHGYTF
>TRBV4-2|few|TRBJ2-1|TRBD1
TGTGCCAGCAGCCAAGATAGGGTGACAGGGGGCTACAATGAGCAGTTCTTC
CASSQDRVTGGYNEQFF
>TRBV29-1|-|TRBJ2-7|-
TGCAGCGTTGTAAGAGCGGGCGACCCCTCCTACGAGCAGTACTTC
CSVVRAGDPSYEQYF
>TRBV5-1|few|TRBJ1-2|-
TGCGCCAGCAGCCAAGGGGGAGGCTATGGCTACACCTTC
CASSQGGGYGYTF
>TRBV2|-|TRBJ1-2|-
TGTGCCAGCAGTGGTGGGCACCAAGCTAACTATGGCTACACCTTC
CASSGGHQANYGYTF
>TRBV3-1|-|TRBJ2-7|-
TGTGCCAGCAGCCAAGGGCAGCGGCGGGGACCCTACGAGCAGTACTTC
CASSQGQRRGPYEQYF
>TRBV30|-|TRBJ1-5|-
TGTGCCTGGAGCCCCGGGGTTGCAGAGCCCCAGCATTTT
CAWSPGVAEPQHF
>TRBV5-1|-|TRBJ1-1|-
TGCGCCAGCAGCTTGTGGGCCGCGAACACTGAAGCTTTCTTT
CASSLWAANTEAFF
>TRBV4-3|-|TRBJ1-5|-
TGCGCCAGCAGCCAAGAACTAGGGGGGAATAGCAATCAGCCCCAGCATTTT
CASSQELGGNSNQPQHF
>TRBV6-5|few|TRBJ2-3|TRBD1
TGTGCCAGCAGACAACAGGGGGCAGCTACGCAGTATTTT
CASRQQGAATQYF
>TRBV12-3/TRBV12-4|-|TRBJ1-1|-
TGTGCCAGCAGTTTTTCGACGTGGAGGTCGAGTCGGACTGAAGCTTTCTTT
CASSFSTWRSSRTEAFF
>TRBV6-1|-|TRBJ1-5|-
TGTGCCAGCAGGGCCGGGACTACGACCCAGCCCCAGCATTTT
CASRAGTTTQPQHF
>TRBV29-1|-|TRBJ2-4|-
TGCAGCGTTTCGTCGGCCAAAAACATTCAGTACTTC
CSVSSAKNIQYF
>TRBV10-3|-|TRBJ1-5|-
TGTGCCATCAGTGAGTCCGAAAATCAGCCCCAGCATTTT
CAISESENQPQHF
>TRBV7-9|few|TRBJ1-4|-
TGTGCCAGCAGCTTTGGGGGTGCAACTAATGAAAAACTGTTTTTT
CASSFGGATNEKLFF
>TRBV10-3|few|TRBJ2-5|TRBD2
TGTGCCATCAGTTTACGGGGGGGCGGAGAGACCCAGTACTTC
CAISLRGGGETQYF
>TRBV7-8|-|TRBJ2-3|-
TGTGCCAGCAGCCCCAGGGGCAGAATCACAGATACGCAGTATTTT
CASSPRGRITDTQYF
>TRBV7-2|few|TRBJ2-1|-
TGTGCCAGCAGCGTGGGACTGCGACTCTATAATGAGCAGTTCTTC
CASSVGLRLYNEQFF